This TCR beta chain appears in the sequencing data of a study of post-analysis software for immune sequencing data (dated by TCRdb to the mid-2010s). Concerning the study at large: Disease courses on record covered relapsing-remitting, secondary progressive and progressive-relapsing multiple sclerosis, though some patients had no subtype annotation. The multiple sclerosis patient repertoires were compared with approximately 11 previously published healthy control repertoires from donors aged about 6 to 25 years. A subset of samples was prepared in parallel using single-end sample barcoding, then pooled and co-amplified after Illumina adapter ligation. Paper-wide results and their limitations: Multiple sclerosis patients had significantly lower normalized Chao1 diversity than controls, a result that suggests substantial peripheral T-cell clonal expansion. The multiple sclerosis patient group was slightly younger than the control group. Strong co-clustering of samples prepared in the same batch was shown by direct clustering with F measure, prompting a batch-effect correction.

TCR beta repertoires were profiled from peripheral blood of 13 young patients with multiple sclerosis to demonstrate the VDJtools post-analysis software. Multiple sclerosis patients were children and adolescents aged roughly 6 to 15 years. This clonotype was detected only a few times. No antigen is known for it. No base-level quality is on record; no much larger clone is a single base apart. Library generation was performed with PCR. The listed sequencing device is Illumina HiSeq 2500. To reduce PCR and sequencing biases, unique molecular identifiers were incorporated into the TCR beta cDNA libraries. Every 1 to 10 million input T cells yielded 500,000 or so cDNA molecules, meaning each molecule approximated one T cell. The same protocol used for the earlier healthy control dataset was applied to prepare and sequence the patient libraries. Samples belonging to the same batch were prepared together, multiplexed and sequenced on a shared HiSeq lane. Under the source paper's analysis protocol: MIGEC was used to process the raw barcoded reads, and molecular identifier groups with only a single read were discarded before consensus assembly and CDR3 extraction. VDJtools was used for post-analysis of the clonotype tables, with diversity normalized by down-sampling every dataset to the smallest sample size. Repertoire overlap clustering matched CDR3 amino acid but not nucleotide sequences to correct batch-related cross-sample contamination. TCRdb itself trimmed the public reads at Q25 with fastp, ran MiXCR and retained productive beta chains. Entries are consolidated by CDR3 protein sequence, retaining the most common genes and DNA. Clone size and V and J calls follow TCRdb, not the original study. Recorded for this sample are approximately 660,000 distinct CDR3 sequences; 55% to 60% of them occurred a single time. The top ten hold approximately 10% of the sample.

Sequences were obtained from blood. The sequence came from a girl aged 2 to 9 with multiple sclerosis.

The CDR3 reads as follows: CAISESPDRTGETQYF. The DNA is TGTGCCATCAGTGAATCCCCGGACAGGACCGGGGAGACCCAGTACTTC. The V and J genes are TRBV10-3 and TRBJ2-7; TRBD1 lines up with 7 middle nucleotides. The J call is uncertain, as TRBJ2-5 better fits the DNA end. From the germline V gene, CDR1 is ENHRY and CDR2 is SYGVKD. Taken from cysteine to phenylalanine, the CDR3 has 16 residues. CDR3 DNA only is kept here, 48 bases in frame from base 1.